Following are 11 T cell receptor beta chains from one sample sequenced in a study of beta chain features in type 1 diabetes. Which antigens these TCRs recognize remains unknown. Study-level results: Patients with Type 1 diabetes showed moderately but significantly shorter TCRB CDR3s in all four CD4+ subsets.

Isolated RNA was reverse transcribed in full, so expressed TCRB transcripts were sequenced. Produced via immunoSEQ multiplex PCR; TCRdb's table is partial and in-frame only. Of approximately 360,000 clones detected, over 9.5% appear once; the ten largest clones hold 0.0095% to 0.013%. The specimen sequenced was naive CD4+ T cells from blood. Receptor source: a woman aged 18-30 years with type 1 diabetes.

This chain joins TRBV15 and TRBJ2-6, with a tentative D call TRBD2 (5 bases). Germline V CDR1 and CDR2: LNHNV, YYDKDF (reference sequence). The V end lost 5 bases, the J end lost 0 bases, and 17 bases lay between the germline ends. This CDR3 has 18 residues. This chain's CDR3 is CATSPPLLGISGANVLTF. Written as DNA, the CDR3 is TGTGCCACCAGCCCCCCACTACTCGGGATCTCTGGGGCCAACGTCCTGACTTTC.

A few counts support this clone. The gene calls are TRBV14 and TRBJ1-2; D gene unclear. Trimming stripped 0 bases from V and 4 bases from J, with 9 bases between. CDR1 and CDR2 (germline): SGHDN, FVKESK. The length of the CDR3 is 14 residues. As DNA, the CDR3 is TGTGCCAGCAGCCAAGACCACAGAACCTATGGCTACACCTTC. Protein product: CASSQDHRTYGYTF. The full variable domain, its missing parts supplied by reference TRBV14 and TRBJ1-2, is EAGVTQFPSHSVIEKGQTVTLRCDPISGHDNLYWYRRVMGKEIKFLLHFVKESKQDESGMPNNRFLAERTGGTYSTLKVQPAELEDSGVYFCASSQDHRTYGYTFGSGTRLTVV.

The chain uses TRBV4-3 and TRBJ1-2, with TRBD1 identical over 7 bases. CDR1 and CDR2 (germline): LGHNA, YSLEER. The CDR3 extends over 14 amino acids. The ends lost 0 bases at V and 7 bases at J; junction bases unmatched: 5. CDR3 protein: CASSQESPGGGYTF. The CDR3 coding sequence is TGCGCCAGCAGCCAAGAAAGTCCAGGGGGTGGCTACACCTTC.

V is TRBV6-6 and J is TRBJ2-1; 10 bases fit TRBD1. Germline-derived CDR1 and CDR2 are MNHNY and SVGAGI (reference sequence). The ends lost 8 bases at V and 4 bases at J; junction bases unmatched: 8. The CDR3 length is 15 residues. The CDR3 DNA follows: TGTGCCAGCGGGTCGCCGGGACAGGGGTACAATGAGCAGTTCTTC. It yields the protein CASGSPGQGYNEQFF.

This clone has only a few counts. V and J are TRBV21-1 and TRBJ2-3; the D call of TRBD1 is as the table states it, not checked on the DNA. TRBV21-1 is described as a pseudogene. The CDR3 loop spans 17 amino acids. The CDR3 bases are TGTGCCAGCAGCAAATATCCTCCCTGGCCGTTCACAGATACGCAGTATTTT. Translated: CASSKYPPWPFTDTQYF.

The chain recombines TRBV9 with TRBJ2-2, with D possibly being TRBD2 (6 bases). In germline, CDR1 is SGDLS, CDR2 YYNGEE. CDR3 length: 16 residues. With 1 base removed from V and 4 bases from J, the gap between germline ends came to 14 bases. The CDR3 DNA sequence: TGTGCCAGCAGCGTAAGGCAGGGCGGGATCACCGGGGAGCTGTTTTTT. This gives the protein CASSVRQGGITGELFF.

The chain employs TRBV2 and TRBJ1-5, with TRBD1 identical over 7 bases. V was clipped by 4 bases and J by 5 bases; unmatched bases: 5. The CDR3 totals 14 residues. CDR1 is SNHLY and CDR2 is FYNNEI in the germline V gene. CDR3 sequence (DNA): TGTGCCAGCAGTGGGGACAGACAATATCAGCCCCAGCATTTT. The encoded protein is CASSGDRQYQPQHF. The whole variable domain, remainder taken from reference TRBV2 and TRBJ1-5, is EPEVTQTPSHQVTQMGQEVILRCVPISNHLYFYWYRQILGQKVEFLVSFYNNEISEKSEIFDDQFSVERPDGSNFTLKIRSTKLEDSAMYFCASSGDRQYQPQHFGDGTRLSIL.

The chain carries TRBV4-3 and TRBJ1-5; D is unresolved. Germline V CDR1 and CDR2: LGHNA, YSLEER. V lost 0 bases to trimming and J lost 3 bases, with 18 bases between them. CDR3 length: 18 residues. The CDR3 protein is CASSQDWRDQRYNQPQHF. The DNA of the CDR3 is TGCGCCAGCAGCCAAGATTGGAGGGATCAGAGATACAATCAGCCCCAGCATTTT.

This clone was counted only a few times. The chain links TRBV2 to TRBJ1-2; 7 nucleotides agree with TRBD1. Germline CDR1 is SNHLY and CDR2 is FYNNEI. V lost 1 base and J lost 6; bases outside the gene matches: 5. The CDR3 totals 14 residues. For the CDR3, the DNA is TGTGCCAGCAGTGAAGGGACAGGAATTGATGGCTACACCTTC. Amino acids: CASSEGTGIDGYTF.

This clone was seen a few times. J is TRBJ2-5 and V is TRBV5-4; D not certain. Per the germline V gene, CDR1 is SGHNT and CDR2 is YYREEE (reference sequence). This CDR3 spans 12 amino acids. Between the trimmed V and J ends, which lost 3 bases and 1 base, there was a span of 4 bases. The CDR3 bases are TGTGCCAGCAGCTCCTCCCAAGAGACCCAGTACTTC. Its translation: CASSSSQETQYF.

CDR3 sequence reads: CASSGDRNLYGYTF. DNA for the CDR3: TGTGCCAGCTCTGGGGACAGGAACCTCTATGGCTACACCTTC. The chain is built from TRBV18 and TRBJ1-2; 8 nucleotides align to TRBD1. Germline V gene lookup returns CDR1 KGHSH and CDR2 LQKENI. This CDR3 has 14 amino acids. J was trimmed by 4 bases and V by 6 bases; bases with no gene match: 7.